Listed below are T cell receptor beta chains from one sample, sequenced in a study of neurological immune-mediated disorders. TCRdb ran MiXCR on the 5' RACE reads and lists one entry per CDR3 protein. The repertoire holds fewer than 75,000 distinct CDR3 sequences, with nearly 3.5% as singletons. Sequencing was performed on PBMCs. The receptors stem from a man aged 35 to 55 with multiple sclerosis. The CDR3 runs from the conserved cysteine through the conserved F or W. A D gene is named only where the DNA matches it firmly. Where a row states a size, it is once, few, many or the class of an expanded clone; other rows omit it.

len	v_gene	j_gene	abundance	d_gene	CDR3nt	CDR3aa
16	TRBV12-3/TRBV12-4	TRBJ1-1	few	TRBD1	TGTGCCAGCAGTTTAAATTCCTACAGGGGGAACACTGAAGCTTTCTTT	CASSLNSYRGNTEAFF
14	TRBV6-5	TRBJ1-2	many	NA	TGTGCCAGCAGTTACGGCAGGGCGGACTATGGCTACACCTTC	CASSYGRADYGYTF
18	TRBV4-1	TRBJ2-6	many	NA	TGCGCCAGCAGCCAAGAAGGGAGCCTTAGCTCTGGGGCCAACGTCCTGACTTTC	CASSQEGSLSSGANVLTF
12	TRBV12-3/TRBV12-4	TRBJ1-2	many	NA	TGTGCCAGCAGTGCCGATCGGATCGCTAAGACCTTC	CASSADRIAKTF
15	TRBV7-9	TRBJ1-2	many	NA	TGTGCCAGCAGCTTAGCCCCCAGGGGCGACTATGGCTACACCTTC	CASSLAPRGDYGYTF
14	TRBV5-1	TRBJ2-2	many	NA	TGCGCCAGCAGCTCTGACGGGAACACCGGGGAGCTGTTTTTT	CASSSDGNTGELFF
15	TRBV6-5	TRBJ1-3	many	NA	TGTGCCAGCAGTTACGACAGTGTCTCTGGAAACACCATATATTTT	CASSYDSVSGNTIYF
16	TRBV7-2	TRBJ2-3	many	TRBD2	TGTGCCAGCAGCCGAACAGCGGGGCCTTACACAGATACGCAGTATTTT	CASSRTAGPYTDTQYF
15	TRBV2	TRBJ1-2	many	NA	TGTGCCAGCAGTGAAATTATCGGCTCGGGCTATGGCTACACCTTC	CASSEIIGSGYGYTF
14	TRBV29-1	TRBJ2-4	many	NA	TGCAGCGTAGCTTCCCTTGGTCGGGGAAACATTCAGTACTTC	CSVASLGRGNIQYF
13	TRBV20-1	TRBJ1-5	many	NA	TGCAGTGCCCTAAGGGACGCCAGTCCGGCCCAGCATTTT	CSALRDASPAQHF
16	TRBV5-1	TRBJ2-1	many	TRBD2	TGCGCCAGCAGCTTGACTAGCGGGGGGGGGTACAATGAGCAGTTCTTC	CASSLTSGGGYNEQFF
15	TRBV5-1	TRBJ2-5	many	NA	TGCGCCAGCAGCCTCCAGGGACGGATCCAAGAGACCCAGTACTTC	CASSLQGRIQETQYF
13	TRBV20-1	TRBJ2-3	many	NA	TGCAGTGCTAGAGACCGGGACCCTGATACGCAGTATTTT	CSARDRDPDTQYF
14	TRBV7-3	TRBJ2-1	NA	TRBD2	TGTGCCAGCAGCCTCAGACTAGCGGACGGTGAGCAGTTCTTC	CASSLRLADGEQFF
13	TRBV20-1	TRBJ1-1	many	NA	TGCAGTGCTAGAGCAGGTGGGGACACTGAAGCTTTCTTT	CSARAGGDTEAFF